The 15 T cell receptor beta chains listed next were all sequenced from one sample in a study of Ad26.COV2.S vaccination and SARS-CoV-2 variants. Data came from immunoSEQ multiplex PCR; TCRdb stores just in-frame clones and leaves some out. The data show roughly 420,000 clones, nearly 90% seen once. Treatment in this sample: 19 received Ad26.COV2.S at low or high dose, single or two shots; about 5 received placebo; per-sample allocation not given. Day 63 following the first vaccine or placebo injection was when the samples were taken. This material consisted of peripheral blood, taken in a trial of Ad26.COV2.S vaccine versus placebo. The source of these receptors is a person aged 18 to 65 who received the Ad26.COV2.S COVID-19 vaccine or a placebo.

The genes are TRBV3-1 (or the pseudogene TRBV3-2) and TRBJ2-7; 9 bases align to TRBD1. CDR1 LGHDT and CDR2 YNNKEL come from the germline V gene (reference sequence). The CDR3 is 11 amino acids. CDR3 in amino acids: CASSQGDRVQV. DNA of the CDR3: TGTGCCAGCAGCCAAGGGGACAGGGTACAGGTC.

The CDR3 is CASSYVGKTEAFF. The CDR3 DNA reads TGTGCCAGCAGTTATGTAGGGAAGACTGAAGCTTTCTTT. The chain couples TRBV6-2 or TRBV6-3 to TRBJ1-1, with D uncertain. Germline CDR1 reads MNHEY; CDR2 reads SVGEGT. V was cut by 3 bases and J by 5 bases, with 10 bases left in between. The CDR3 sequence is 13 residues long.

The V and J genes are TRBV6-6 and TRBJ1-3; D perhaps matches TRBD1 (6 bases). This CDR3 is built from 10 residues. V was cut by 8 bases and J by 7 bases, with 6 bases left in between. CDR1 MNHNY and CDR2 SVGAGI come from the germline V gene (reference sequence). CDR3 DNA sequence: TGTGCCAGCCAGGGGAACACCATATATTTT. Translated: CASQGNTIYF.

This clone was seen once. The gene calls are TRBV5-6 and TRBJ2-1; D may be TRBD2 (6 bases). The CDR3 spans 14 residues. V was cut by 3 bases and J by 6 bases, with 13 bases left in between. The germline CDR1 and CDR2 sequences are SGHDT and YYEEEE. The CDR3 spells CASSWGLLTNEQFF. In DNA, the CDR3 is TGTGCCAGCAGCTGGGGACTTCTAACCAATGAGCAGTTCTTC.

V and J are TRBV2 and TRBJ1-3; D is perhaps TRBD1 (6 bases). V shed 0 bases and J shed 7 bases, with 7 bases lying between them. The CDR3 spans 13 residues. Looked up from germline, CDR1 is SNHLY and CDR2 is FYNNEI. The CDR3 sequence: CASSEAGGNTIYF. The CDR3 DNA reads TGTGCCAGCAGTGAAGCAGGGGGTAACACCATATATTTT.

This clone was counted a single time. CDR3 bases: TGCAGCGTTGAATTTCAGGGTCTTGGCTATGGCTACACCTTC. Residues: CSVEFQGLGYGYTF. This chain uses TRBV29-1 with TRBJ1-2, with a possible D match to TRBD1 (5 bases). Germline V lookup: CDR1 SQVTM, CDR2 ANQGSEA. The CDR3 totals 14 residues. Trimming took 2 bases from V and 4 from J, leaving 14 bases between them. Full variable domain (rest looked up from reference TRBV29-1 and TRBJ1-2): SAVISQKPSRDICQRGTSLTIQCQVDSQVTMMFWYRQQPGQSLTLIATANQGSEATYESGFVIDKFPISRPNLTFSTLTVSNMSPEDSSIYLCSVEFQGLGYGYTFGSGTRLTVV.

The chain uses TRBV7-8 and TRBJ2-2; 8 nucleotides line up with TRBD1. V lost 1 base to trimming and J lost 0 bases; unmatched junction nucleotides: 4. The CDR3 consists of 17 residues. Germline V gene lookup returns CDR1 SGHVS and CDR2 FQNEAQ. The CDR3: CASSLGPGGANTGELFF. As DNA, the CDR3 is TGTGCCAGCAGCTTAGGACCAGGGGGCGCGAACACCGGGGAGCTGTTTTTT. The full variable domain, its missing parts supplied by reference TRBV7-8 and TRBJ2-2, is GAGVSQSPRYKVAKRGQDVALRCDPISGHVSLFWYQQALGQGPEFLTYFQNEAQLDKSGLPSDRFFAERPEGSVSTLKIQRTQQEDSAVYLCASSLGPGGANTGELFFGEGSRLTVL.

The CDR3 DNA is TGTGCCAGCAGTGATTCGGGCCGGCCCCAGCATTTT. It translates to CASSDSGRPQHF. The chain recombines TRBV6-1 with TRBJ1-5; no clear D gene. Trimming pared 3 bases from V and 9 bases from J, leaving 9 bases between. The V gene's germline CDR1 is MNHNS and CDR2 SASEGT. The CDR3 runs 12 residues.

The genes are TRBV5-1 and TRBJ1-4, with D tentatively TRBD1 (6 bases). V was trimmed by 4 bases and J by 4 bases, leaving 17 bases between them. There are 16 residues in the CDR3. Per germline, CDR1 SGHRS and CDR2 YFSETQ. CDR3 residues: CASSALPGTLNEKLFF. The DNA for the CDR3 is TGCGCCAGCAGCGCGCTTCCCGGGACACTTAATGAAAAACTGTTTTTT.

The chain has TRBV21-1 and TRBJ2-4; the table's D call TRBD2 went unverified against the DNA. TRBV21-1 is assigned pseudogene status. The length of the CDR3 is 19 residues. The CDR3 sequence is CASSKARVRLAENKNIQYF. For the CDR3, the DNA is TGTGCCAGCAGCAAAGCCAGAGTAAGGCTAGCGGAGAATAAAAACATTCAGTACTTC.

The chain has TRBV7-2 and TRBJ2-1, with D hard to call. The length of the CDR3 is 13 residues. Germline V gene lookup returns CDR1 SGHTA and CDR2 FQGNSA. The V end lost 5 bases, the J end lost 6 bases, and 11 bases lay between the germline ends. Written as DNA, the CDR3 is TGTGCCAGCAGCCCACGCACCTTCAATGAGCAGTTCTTC. Translation: CASSPRTFNEQFF.

The V gene is TRBV4-1, the J gene TRBJ2-3; a weak D match, TRBD2 (7 bases). V lost 5 bases, J lost 1 base, and 13 bases lay in between. CDR3 length equals 15 residues. CDR1 and CDR2 from the germline V gene are MGHRA and YSYEKL. CDR3 DNA: TGCGCCAGCAGCAAGGGGGGGCGTGGCACAGATACGCAGTATTTT. Its protein product is CASSKGGRGTDTQYF.

The chain is built from TRBV18 and TRBJ1-3; the D is unclear. The CDR3 covers 15 residues. V dropped 4 bases and J dropped 1 base, with 11 bases sitting between them. In germline, CDR1 is KGHSH, CDR2 LQKENI. The CDR3 DNA reads as TGTGCCAGCTCACGGGCTTTAACTTCTGGAAACACCATATATTTT. Its protein product is CASSRALTSGNTIYF.

The V call is TRBV11-1, the J call TRBJ2-7, with a tentative D call TRBD1 (6 bases). Germline V gene data show CDR1 as SGHAT and CDR2 as FQDESV (reference sequence). There are 13 residues in the CDR3. Trimming left V 2 bases short and J 5 bases short, with 10 bases between. CDR3 sequence: CASSLWGPDEQYV. DNA for the CDR3: TGTGCCAGCAGCTTATGGGGGCCGGACGAGCAGTACGTC.

The rearrangement joins TRBV18 to TRBJ2-2; TRBD1 matches 7 bases. J gave up 5 bases and V 4 bases, and 7 bases lay outside the gene matches. Germline CDR1 and CDR2: KGHSH and LQKENI. The CDR3 has 15 residues. CDR3 DNA: TGTGCCAGCTCACAGGGGGCGTTGAGAACCGGGGAGCTGTTTTTT. Translating it yields CASSQGALRTGELFF.